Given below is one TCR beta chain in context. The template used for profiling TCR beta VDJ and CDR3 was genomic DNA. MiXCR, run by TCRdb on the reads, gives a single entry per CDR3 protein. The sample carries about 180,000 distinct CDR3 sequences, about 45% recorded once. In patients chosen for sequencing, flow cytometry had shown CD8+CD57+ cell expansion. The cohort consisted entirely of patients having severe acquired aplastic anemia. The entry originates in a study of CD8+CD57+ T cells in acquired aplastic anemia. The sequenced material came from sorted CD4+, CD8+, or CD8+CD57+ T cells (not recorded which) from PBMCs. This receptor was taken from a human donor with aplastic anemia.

The CDR3 region is CASSESVITGTSGSYEQYF. CDR3 DNA: TGCGCCAGCAGTGAGTCGGTAATTACCGGGACTAGCGGGAGTTACGAGCAGTACTTC. The chain has TRBV10-2 and TRBJ2-7, with TRBD2 matching 14 bases. CDR1 and CDR2 from the germline V gene are WSHSY and SAAADI. The CDR3 has 19 amino acids. The V gene end was trimmed by 0 bases and the J gene end by 4 bases; junction bases not matched to a gene: 11.